This TCR beta chain was sequenced in a study of blood T cells in healthy people across ages. The authors ran a second PCR of roughly 6 to 12 cycles using a sample-barcoded 5' primer and a J-beta primer mix. TCRdb re-called the 5' RACE reads with MiXCR, one entry per CDR3 protein. Here the sample spans approximately 780,000 distinct CDR3 sequences, roughly 25% being singletons. Extraction of total RNA produced a minimum of 6 micrograms from each sample. This CDR3 comprises 14 residues. Germline lookup yields CDR1 MNHEY and CDR2 SVGAGI. V lost 2 bases to trimming and J lost 10 bases; unmatched junction nucleotides: 6. This same sample was also taken into another study, of T cells of mothers and their children.

The receptor was derived from a boy under 18 in good health. Sample: blood. The V and J genes are TRBV6-5 and TRBJ2-1, with TRBD2 identical over 9 bases. In DNA form, the CDR3 reads TGTGCCAGCAGTTACACGCGGGGGGGAGCGGAGCAGTTCTTC. It is translated as CASSYTRGGAEQFF.